This TCR beta chain stems from a study of blood T cell repertoires in COVID-19. Study in general: Specimens from acute and convalescent COVID-19 originated in the United States, Italy and Spain.

As processed by the authors: Reference gene primer amplification in the assay estimated nucleated cell counts. Measured with immunoSEQ multiplex PCR; TCRdb has only the in-frame clones, and not every one. D and trimming come from the DNA, and the V and J calls and clone size come from that table. The sample lists some 250,000 clones; 70% to 90% were seen once. Trimming took off 0 bases at V and 5 bases at J, with 13 bases between the two ends. Germline V lookup: CDR1 LNHNV, CDR2 YYDKDF (reference sequence). The CDR3 runs to 15 residues. V usage is TRBV15 and J usage is TRBJ1-1; maybe TRBD1 (5 bases). The receptor was isolated from a middle-aged woman who had recovered from COVID-19. Specimen: peripheral blood. The CDR3: CATSRDPGRGTEAFF. In nucleotides, the CDR3 is TGTGCCACCAGCAGAGATCCGGGGCGGGGTACTGAAGCTTTCTTT.